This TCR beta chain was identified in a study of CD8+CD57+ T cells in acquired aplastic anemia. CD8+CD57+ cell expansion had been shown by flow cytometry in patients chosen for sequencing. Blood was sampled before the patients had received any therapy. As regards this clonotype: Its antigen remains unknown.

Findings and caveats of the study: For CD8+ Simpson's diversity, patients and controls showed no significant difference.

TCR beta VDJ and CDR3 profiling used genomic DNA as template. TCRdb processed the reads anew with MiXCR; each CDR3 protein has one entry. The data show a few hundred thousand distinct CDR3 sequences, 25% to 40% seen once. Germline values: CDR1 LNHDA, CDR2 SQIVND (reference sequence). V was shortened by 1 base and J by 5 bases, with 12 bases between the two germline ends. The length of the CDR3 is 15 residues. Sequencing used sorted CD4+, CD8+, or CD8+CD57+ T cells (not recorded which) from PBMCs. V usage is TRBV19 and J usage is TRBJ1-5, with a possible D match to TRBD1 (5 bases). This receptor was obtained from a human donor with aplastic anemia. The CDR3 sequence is CASSIVSGDHQPQHF. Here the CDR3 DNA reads TGTGCCAGTAGTATAGTGTCCGGGGACCATCAGCCCCAGCATTTT.